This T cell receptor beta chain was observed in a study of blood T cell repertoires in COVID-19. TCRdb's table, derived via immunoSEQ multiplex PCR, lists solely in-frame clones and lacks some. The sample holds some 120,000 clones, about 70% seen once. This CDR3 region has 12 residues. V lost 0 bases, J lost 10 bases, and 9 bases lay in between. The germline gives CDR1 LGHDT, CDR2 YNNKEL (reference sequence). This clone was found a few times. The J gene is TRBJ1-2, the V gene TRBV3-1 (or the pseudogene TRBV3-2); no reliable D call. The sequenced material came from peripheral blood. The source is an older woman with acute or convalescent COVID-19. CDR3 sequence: CASSQDIRNYTF. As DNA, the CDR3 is TGTGCCAGCAGCCAAGATATCCGTAACTACACCTTC.